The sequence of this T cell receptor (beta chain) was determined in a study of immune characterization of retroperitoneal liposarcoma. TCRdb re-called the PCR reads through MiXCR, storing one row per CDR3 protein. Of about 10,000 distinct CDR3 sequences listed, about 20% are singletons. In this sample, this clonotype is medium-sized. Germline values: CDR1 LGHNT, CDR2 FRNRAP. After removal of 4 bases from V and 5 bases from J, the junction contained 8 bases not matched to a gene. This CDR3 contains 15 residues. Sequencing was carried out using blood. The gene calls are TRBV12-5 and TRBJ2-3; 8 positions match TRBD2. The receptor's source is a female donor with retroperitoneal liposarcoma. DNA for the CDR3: TGTGCTAGTGGTTCGAGCGGGAGAAGGGGAGATACGCAGTATTTT. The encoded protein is CASGSSGRRGDTQYF.